Following are 22 T cell receptor beta chains from one sample sequenced in a study of T cell clonality in common variable immunodeficiency. What these receptors recognize is not known. Data came from immunoSEQ multiplex PCR; TCRdb stores just in-frame clones and leaves some out. Sampling found under 30,000 clones, none seen once. Study observations and caveats: Common variable immunodeficiency TCR beta sequences reportedly had fewer deletions and N-nucleotide insertions.

Sequencing input: peripheral blood mononuclear cells. These receptors were taken from a human donor with common variable immunodeficiency.

This clone was observed a handful of times. The observed sequence ends 3 residues before the CDR3 terminus, with the missing tail filled in from the germline J gene. This sequence joins TRBV19 and TRBJ1-3; no firm D call. The V gene's germline CDR1 is LNHDA and CDR2 SQIVND (reference sequence). This CDR3 region has 15 residues. Trimming removed 9 bases from V and 0 bases from J, with 15 bases in between. The sequenced part of the CDR3 DNA is TGTGCCAGACTCCCTCGGGGAAACTCTGGAAACACC. Amino acids: CARLPRGNSGNT. The full CDR3 is CARLPRGNSGNTIYF. Full variable domain (outside the CDR3, taken from reference TRBV19 and TRBJ1-3): DGGITQSPKYLFRKEGQNVTLSCEQNLNHDAMYWYRQDPGQGLRLIYYSQIVNDFQKGDIAEGYSVSREKKESFPLTVTSAQKNPTAFYLCARLPRGNSGNTIYFGEGSWLTVV.

This clone turned up a few times. The CDR3 is cut off 3 residues early in the read; its end comes from the germline J gene. This rearrangement joins TRBV19 to TRBJ2-3; TRBD2 matches 7 bases. The V segment lost 3 bases and the J segment 0 bases; nucleotides outside the gene matches: 9. Looked up from germline, CDR1 is LNHDA and CDR2 is SQIVND (reference sequence). The CDR3 consists of 17 residues. CDR3 in amino acids: CASSMSRLAVSTDTQYF. The covered CDR3 bases are TGTGCCAGTAGTATGAGTAGACTAGCTGTTAGCACAGATACG.

Points on this clone: The missing CDR3 end, 3 residues past where the read stops, is filled in from the germline J gene. The J gene is TRBJ2-5, the V gene TRBV30, with 11 bases fitting TRBD2. Germline V gene data show CDR1 as GTSNPN and CDR2 as SVGIG (reference sequence). Losses at the gene ends were 0 bases for V and 2 bases for J; bases not matched to a gene: 11. The CDR3 has 18 residues. CDR3 sequence reads: CAWSVGSGTSGEQETQYF. The covered CDR3 bases are TGTGCCTGGAGTGTAGGTTCCGGGACTAGCGGAGAGCAAGAGACC.

This clone has ten or more counts. The CDR3 end is not reached by the read, which stops 3 residues before it; the germline J gene fills it in. The genes are TRBV5-1 and TRBJ2-7, with D tentatively TRBD1 or TRBD2 (6 bases each). The CDR3 loop spans 16 amino acids. Germline lookup yields CDR1 SGHRS and CDR2 YFSETQ. Trimming shortened V by 4 bases and J by 0 bases, and 17 bases separated the two germline ends. The CDR3 protein is CASSVTSRGGSYEQYF. The CDR3 bases that were read are TGCGCCAGCAGCGTTACATCCAGGGGAGGCTCCTACGAG. Full variable domain (outside the CDR3, taken from reference TRBV5-1 and TRBJ2-7): KAGVTQTPRYLIKTRGQQVTLSCSPISGHRSVSWYQQTPGQGLQFLFEYFSETQRNKGNFPGRFSGRQFSNSRSEMNVSTLELGDSALYLCASSVTSRGGSYEQYFGPGTRLTVT.

Of note for this clone: With the read ending 3 residues before the CDR3 end, the germline J gene is used to fill in that end. The chain has TRBV19 and TRBJ1-1, with D perhaps TRBD1 (6 bases). Trimming stripped 7 bases from V and 2 bases from J, with 11 bases between. The CDR3 runs 13 residues. Germline values: CDR1 LNHDA, CDR2 SQIVND (reference sequence). The CDR3 DNA, read in part, is TGTGCCAGTACTTACAGGGAAAACACTGAA. Encoded protein: CASTYRENTE. The whole CDR3 is CASTYRENTEAFF.

Concerning this clone: The read halts 3 residues ahead of the CDR3 end, with the missing end drawn from the germline J gene. The V and J genes are TRBV2 and TRBJ1-6; possible D gene TRBD1, 6 bases. Trimming cost V 10 bases and J 4 bases, with 11 bases left between them. CDR3 length: 13 amino acids. Germline CDR1 and CDR2: SNHLY and FYNNEI. CDR3 DNA, as far as it was read: TGTGCCAAGGGGGACATTTATAATTCACCC. Translation: CAKGDIYNSP. In full, the CDR3 is CAKGDIYNSPLHF. Based on the CDR3 plus reference TRBV2 and TRBJ1-6, the full variable domain is EPEVTQTPSHQVTQMGQEVILRCVPISNHLYFYWYRQILGQKVEFLVSFYNNEISEKSEIFDDQFSVERPDGSNFTLKIRSTKLEDSAMYFCAKGDIYNSPLHFGNGTRLTVT.

This clone has a count of ten or more. Read sequence stops 3 residues before the CDR3 end, and the germline J gene provides the missing end. V is TRBV5-1 and J is TRBJ2-7; TRBD1 is a possible D gene (6 bases). Trimming stripped 4 bases from V and 6 bases from J, with 17 bases between. The CDR3 is 14 amino acids. The V gene's germline CDR1 is SGHRS and CDR2 YFSETQ. CDR3 sequence reads: CASSTQGPQGEQYF. CDR3 bases read: TGCGCCAGCAGCACACAGGGACCGCAGGGCGAG. The variable domain in full, with the rest retrieved from reference TRBV5-1 and TRBJ2-7, is KAGVTQTPRYLIKTRGQQVTLSCSPISGHRSVSWYQQTPGQGLQFLFEYFSETQRNKGNFPGRFSGRQFSNSRSEMNVSTLELGDSALYLCASSTQGPQGEQYFGPGTRLTVT.

For this clone: The read ends 3 residues before the CDR3 terminus; that terminus is restored from the germline J gene. The J gene is TRBJ1-1, the V gene TRBV7-2; D gene uncertain. CDR3 length equals 13 residues. The V gene lost 5 bases and the J gene lost 0 bases, with 7 bases spanning the gap. Germline values: CDR1 SGHTA, CDR2 FQGNSA. This CDR3 is CASSKTMNTEAFF. The sequenced CDR3 bases are TGTGCCAGCAGCAAAACAATGAACACTGAA.

Points on this clone: The read terminates 3 residues ahead of where the CDR3 ends, so the germline J gene completes it. The rearrangement joins TRBV6-2 or TRBV6-3 to TRBJ1-5, with a possible D match to TRBD1 (6 bases). The V gene's germline CDR1 is MNHEY and CDR2 SVGEGT. The CDR3 loop spans 12 amino acids. The ends were cut back, 7 bases at V and 4 bases at J, with 8 bases in the middle. The covered CDR3 bases are TGTGCCAGCACTACAGGGAATCAGCCC. Translated, it gives CASTTGNQP. From start to end, the CDR3 is CASTTGNQPQHF.

A word on this clone: The read terminates 3 residues ahead of where the CDR3 ends, so the germline J gene completes it. The chain links TRBV7-2 to TRBJ2-3; tentatively, D is TRBD2 (6 bases). In germline, CDR1 is SGHTA, CDR2 FQGNSA. CDR3 length equals 14 residues. V was cut by 1 base and J by 5 bases, with 10 bases left in between. The part of the CDR3 DNA that was read is TGTGCCAGCAGCTTAGGAGGGCGGGAAGATACG. This encodes CASSLGGREDT. The whole CDR3 protein reads CASSLGGREDTQYF.

This clone was observed a few times. The DNA ends 3 residues before the CDR3 does, and the rest of the CDR3 is filled in from the germline J gene. The chain is built from TRBV7-6 and TRBJ1-1, with a possible D match to TRBD1 (6 bases). Germline loops: CDR1 SGHVS, CDR2 FNYEAQ. Between the trimmed V and J ends, which lost 1 base and 5 bases, there was a span of 11 bases. The CDR3 totals 14 residues. CDR3 protein: CASSLEQGGTEAFF. CDR3 bases read: TGTGCCAGCAGCTTAGAACAGGGTGGGACTGAA.

This clone was found a few times. Read sequence stops 3 residues before the CDR3 end, and the germline J gene provides the missing end. This sequence joins TRBV6-1 and TRBJ1-5; 9 nucleotides match TRBD1. The CDR3 sequence is 15 residues long. V shed 4 bases, J shed 6 bases, and the junction held 7 bases outside the gene matches. CDR1 and CDR2 from the germline V gene are MNHNS and SASEGT. The CDR3 DNA, read in part, is TGTGCCAGCAGTGTAAAAACAGGGGGCGGTCAGCCC. Translating gives CASSVKTGGGQP. The whole CDR3 is CASSVKTGGGQPQHF.

This clone was found a few times. The CDR3 is cut off 3 residues early in the read; its end comes from the germline J gene. This chain joins TRBV5-1 and TRBJ1-2; 8 positions match TRBD1. The CDR3 is made up of 14 amino acids. Germline loops: CDR1 SGHRS, CDR2 YFSETQ. CDR3 bases read: TGCGCCAGCAGCTCCGGAGGACAGGGTAGGGGC. It is translated as CASSSGGQGRG. The CDR3 in full is CASSSGGQGRGYTF.

Only a few counts were recorded for this clone. The read falls 3 residues short of the CDR3 end, and the missing part is taken from the germline J gene. The chain uses TRBV18 and TRBJ1-2, with D possibly matching TRBD1 (5 bases). The germline CDR1 and CDR2 sequences are KGHSH and LQKENI. The CDR3 loop spans 15 amino acids. V lost 2 bases and J lost 4, with 14 bases in between. The CDR3 region is CASSPESGNLYGYTF. The sequenced CDR3 bases are TGTGCCAGCTCACCAGAGTCAGGGAACCTCTATGGC.

This clone was seen only a few times. The read finishes 3 residues shy of the CDR3 end, and the germline J gene is used to complete it. The V gene is TRBV5-1, the J gene TRBJ2-7, with 11 bases identical to TRBD2. The ends lost 3 bases at V and 4 bases at J; junction bases unmatched: 6. CDR1 SGHRS and CDR2 YFSETQ come from the germline V gene. CDR3 length equals 15 residues. Incomplete CDR3 DNA: TGCGCCAGCAGCTCCGGGACTAGCGGTATATACGAG. Protein: CASSSGTSGIYE. The full CDR3 protein is CASSSGTSGIYEQYF.

By share, this clone counts as medium-sized (0.01 to 0.1%). The read finishes 3 residues shy of the CDR3 end, and the germline J gene is used to complete it. V is TRBV28 and J is TRBJ1-5; D perhaps matches TRBD1 (5 bases). Germline lookup yields CDR1 MDHEN and CDR2 SYDVKM. V was cut by 7 bases and J by 2 bases, with 18 bases left in between. This CDR3 is 16 amino acids long. CDR3 amino acids: CASKGQGESGNQPQHF. The part of the CDR3 DNA that was read is TGTGCCAGCAAAGGTCAGGGTGAAAGCGGCAATCAGCCC.

This clone showed up just a few times. The read falls 3 residues short of the CDR3 end, and the missing part is taken from the germline J gene. The rearrangement uses TRBV18 and TRBJ1-2; 8 positions agree with TRBD1. The CDR3 has 15 residues. J was trimmed by 2 bases and V by 3 bases; bases with no gene match: 5. The germline V gene has CDR1 KGHSH and CDR2 LQKENI. This chain's CDR3 is CASSPGQGSNYGYTF. The CDR3 bases that were read are TGTGCCAGCTCACCTGGACAGGGCTCCAACTATGGC.

For this clone: The read stops 3 residues short of the end of the CDR3; the missing end is completed from the germline J gene. The chain uses TRBV7-3 and TRBJ1-2, with TRBD1 matching over 12 bases. In germline, CDR1 is SGHTA, CDR2 FQGTGA. The CDR3 is 16 amino acids. CDR3 in amino acids: CASSFPPGQGARGYTF. Partial CDR3 DNA: TGTGCCAGCAGCTTCCCCCCGGGACAGGGGGCTCGGGGC.

This clone has more than one count but fewer than ten. The read is 3 residues too short to cover the CDR3 end, so that end is filled in from the germline J gene. This chain joins TRBV18 and TRBJ1-2; a weak D match, TRBD1 (5 bases). The CDR3 runs 14 residues. Germline V CDR1 and CDR2: KGHSH, LQKENI. The CDR3 spells CASSPISGKGGYTF. The covered CDR3 bases are TGTGCCAGCTCACCAATATCAGGGAAAGGGGGC.

A remark on this clone: From the germline J gene comes the end of the CDR3, since the read stops 3 residues before it. This chain joins TRBV5-1 and TRBJ2-3; D may be TRBD1 (5 bases). Germline CDR1 and CDR2: SGHRS and YFSETQ. Trimming removed 0 bases from V and 1 base from J, with 9 bases in between. The CDR3 has 15 amino acids. CDR3 DNA, as far as it was read: TGCGCCAGCAGCTTGGAGCTAGGGGGCACAGATACG. Translated: CASSLELGGTDT. The complete CDR3 sequence is CASSLELGGTDTQYF.

This clone was picked up a small number of times. The read ends 3 residues before the CDR3 terminus; that terminus is restored from the germline J gene. The chain links TRBV20-1 to TRBJ1-2; possibly TRBD1 for D (5 bases). The V and J ends lost 4 bases and 2 bases respectively, with 14 bases between them. CDR1 is DFQATT, CDR2 SNEGSKA, per germline (reference sequence). The CDR3 runs to 14 residues. CDR3 DNA (partial): TGCAGTGCTAAGGCCGGACACCGAAACTATGGC. This gives the protein CSAKAGHRNYG. From start to end, the CDR3 is CSAKAGHRNYGYTF.

Of note for this clone: The CDR3 goes on 3 residues after the read ends, and that part is filled in from the germline J gene. The V call is TRBV20-1, the J call TRBJ2-5; TRBD2 matches 13 bases. Germline V CDR1 and CDR2: DFQATT, SNEGSKA (reference sequence). After removal of 6 bases from V and 0 bases from J, the junction contained 1 base not matched to a gene. The CDR3 totals 14 residues. The CDR3 DNA, read in part, is TGCAGTGCAGGGACTAGCGGGGACCAAGAGACC. As protein: CSAGTSGDQET. Given in full, the CDR3 is CSAGTSGDQETQYF.